This T cell receptor beta chain was observed in a study of T cells after somatic rescue of genetic block. The table came from immunoSEQ multiplex PCR; TCRdb's copy has only in-frame clones and leaves some out. This table holds over 55,000 clones, 92% found once. Germline-derived CDR1 and CDR2 are SEHNR and FQNEAQ (reference sequence). This CDR3 has 15 residues. The V and J ends lost 5 bases and 8 bases, in that order; junction bases with no gene match: 12. This chain joins TRBV7-9 and TRBJ2-3; 8 nucleotides agree with TRBD1. Sample: peripheral blood mononuclear cells (PBMCs). The TCR originated in a man aged 40-50 years. The CDR3 sequence: CASSGGTGADITQYF. The CDR3 DNA sequence: TGTGCCAGCAGCGGTGGGACAGGAGCCGATATTACGCAGTATTTT.